The entry that follows covers one T cell receptor (beta chain) sequence. The target antigen is unknown. This sample stems from a study of cytomegalovirus exposure and HLA in healthy donors. Study details: Out of 180 million or so T cells, an earlier analysis found roughly 100 million unique TCR beta sequences in total.

Study-level findings and limits: The analysis excluded some indistinguishable V segments, including TRBV6-2 and TRBV6-3. Within a later analysis, the majority of CMV-associated TCR beta chains appeared HLA-restricted. In presence/absence analyses, roughly uniform sequencing depth across donors was assumed.

The CDR3 totals 14 residues. V gave up 3 bases and J gave up 8 bases, with 14 bases separating them. In germline, CDR1 is SGHDN, CDR2 FVKESK. The PCR ran on 60 Vbeta and 13 Jbeta primers. Clones were sequenced by immunoSEQ multiplex PCR, and TCRdb holds only the in-frame ones, with some missing. The table shows about 180,000 clones, with approximately 80% occurring only once. The clonotype was recovered from a woman under 30 in good health and CMV-seropositive. The J gene is TRBJ2-1, the V gene TRBV14; a possible D gene is TRBD2 (6 bases). Sequenced sample: PBMCs. The CDR3 region has the DNA TGTGCCAGCAGCCAGGCCTGGGGGGTCGATGAGCAGTTCTTC. It encodes CASSQAWGVDEQFF.